The T cell receptor beta chain under discussion was sequenced for a study of T cell repertoires and Cas9 in healthy adults. The CDR3 runs 14 residues. Germline V gives CDR1 SGDLS, CDR2 YYNGEE. V dropped 3 bases and J dropped 5 bases, with 12 bases sitting between them. The protocol was immunoSEQ multiplex PCR, while the TCRdb copy is restricted to in-frame clones and leaves out a portion. Counted here are 20,000 to 25,000 clones, about 92% occurring once; the ten biggest clones make up around 0.71%. This clone showed up just once. The sequence was collected from a human donor in good health. Sequencing was carried out using CD4+ effector T cells (CD127+, CD25-, CD137-, CD154-) from PBMCs; culture status not recorded. This chain uses TRBV9 with TRBJ2-1, with D possibly matching TRBD2 (6 bases). The CDR3 bases are TGTGCCAGCAGCGCGCTGCGGGAACACAATGAGCAGTTCTTC. Its protein product is CASSALREHNEQFF.